The present T cell receptor (beta chain) was sequenced within a study of metastatic and nonmetastatic thyroid tumors. The overall study: Peripheral blood and tumor or nodule samples from malignant and benign thyroid patients were compared.

Study processing details: A distant-metastasis classifier for papillary thyroid cancer was built using CDR3 differences across clinicopathological groups. TCRdb re-clonotyped the PCR reads through MiXCR. What appears here as the V and J calls and clone size reflects TCRdb's work, not the paper's. The data contain around 21,000 clones, 20% to 25% of them singletons. In regard to this clone: Its antigen is as yet unknown.

No treatment had been given to any patient before thyroid surgery. Trimming shortened V by 6 bases and J by 4 bases, and 12 bases separated the two germline ends. The CDR3 runs to 12 residues. CDR1 is DFQATT and CDR2 is SNEGSKA in the germline V gene (reference sequence). Study-wide results and limits: Malignant thyroid tumors reportedly exceeded benign nodules significantly in TCR beta diversity, with the difference appearing in blood and tumor.

The genes are TRBV20-1 and TRBJ1-2; maybe TRBD1 (6 bases). The sequence was collected from a male donor with papillary thyroid cancer or a benign thyroid nodule (not recorded which). Some clones in this sample may be carry-over from other donors' samples. What was sequenced was blood. The CDR3: CSAGDRSYGYTF. As DNA, the CDR3 is TGCAGTGCAGGAGACAGGTCCTATGGCTACACCTTC.